The rows below give T cell receptor beta chains drawn from one sample of a study of CD8 T cells in ankylosing spondylitis. One entry per CDR3 protein results from TCRdb running MiXCR on the 5' RACE reads. The data show some 100,000 distinct CDR3 sequences, roughly 10% seen once. Sequencing was done on a sample of blood, either unsorted or a sorted T cell fraction (not recorded which). The receptors here all came from a male donor with ankylosing spondylitis. Both conserved end residues are trimmed from each CDR3. Each record gives: V gene, CDR3 length, J gene, CDR3 protein.

TRBV12-1	13	TRBJ2-7	ASRGVDSSSYEQY
TRBV27	11	TRBJ1-1	ASSFMTGTEAF
TRBV4-1	14	TRBJ2-1	ATGGERDSSYNEQF
TRBV7-9	11	TRBJ1-1	ASSLVGSREAF
TRBV12-5	15	TRBJ2-5	ASGLIDAGTGVETQY
TRBV4-1	12	TRBJ2-1	ASSQDSSYNEQF
TRBV10-1	12	TRBJ2-1	ASSEPGGPDEQF
TRBV12-3/TRBV12-4	13	TRBJ1-6	ASSLRQGFSSPLH
TRBV9	15	TRBJ2-1	ASSPFGAASSYNEQF
TRBV7-9	9	TRBJ2-7	ASTPGAEQY
TRBV24-1	11	TRBJ2-1	ATSDSTRNEQF
TRBV7-6	13	TRBJ2-2	ASSLPSGGTGELF
TRBV5-1	11	TRBJ2-1	ASSLPGDNEQF
TRBV20-1	12	TRBJ2-5	SARDREYEETQY